These T cell receptor beta chains were read from a single sample in a study of identical twins. Each CDR3 protein is one row after TCRdb ran MiXCR on the 5' RACE reads. The table includes approximately 410,000 distinct CDR3 sequences, roughly 20% detected once. The source material was naive T cells sorted from blood. All receptors come from a man in his fifties in good health. Each CDR3 is given with its conserved first and last residue. The D gene is left open where the match is weak. Not all rows give a size; the values are once, few, many and, for expanded clones, a class.

>TRBJ2-3|TRBD1|TRBV7-6|-
CASSLGGGLPDTQYF
TGTGCCAGCAGCTTAGGAGGGGGCTTACCAGATACGCAGTATTTT
>TRBJ2-3|-|TRBV9|-
CASSATGLEDTQYF
TGTGCCAGCAGCGCCACAGGGCTGGAAGATACGCAGTATTTT
>TRBJ2-7|-|TRBV20-1|-
CSARRGQYSYEQYF
TGCAGTGCTAGACGGGGCCAATATTCCTACGAGCAGTACTTC
>TRBJ1-4|TRBD1|TRBV9|-
CASSAWTGDGTNEKLFF
TGTGCCAGCAGCGCCTGGACAGGGGACGGAACTAATGAAAAACTGTTTTTT
>TRBJ2-4|-|TRBV20-1|few
CSASSRPRQDIQYF
TGCAGTGCTTCATCCAGACCACGGCAGGACATTCAGTACTTC
>TRBJ2-1|-|TRBV20-1|few
CSMMFGQGISSSYNEQFF
TGCAGTATGATGTTTGGGCAGGGGATTTCTAGCTCCTACAATGAGCAGTTCTTC
>TRBJ2-2|-|TRBV28|once
CASSSAGNPNTGELFF
TGTGCCAGCAGCTCCGCCGGGAATCCGAACACCGGGGAGCTGTTTTTT
>TRBJ2-1|TRBD1|TRBV5-1|-
CASSPTGGMSYNEQFF
TGCGCCAGCAGCCCCACAGGGGGCATGTCCTACAATGAGCAGTTCTTC
>TRBJ1-1|-|TRBV7-2|few
CASSLRPLDTFF
TGTGCCAGCAGCCTGCGACCTCTCGACACTTTCTTT
>TRBJ2-3|TRBD1|TRBV20-1|few
CSARNSPGQGAQGTDTQYF
TGCAGTGCGAGAAACTCCCCGGGACAGGGGGCGCAGGGCACAGATACGCAGTATTTT
>TRBJ1-5|-|TRBV28|many
CASSVPRSKPGRSNQPQHF
TGTGCCAGCAGCGTCCCCCGGTCCAAACCGGGGCGCAGCAATCAGCCCCAGCATTTT
>TRBJ2-7|TRBD2|TRBV7-3|-
CASSAGDGEQYF
TGTGCCAGCTCCGCGGGAGACGGCGAGCAGTACTTC
>TRBJ2-7|TRBD1|TRBV29-1|few
CSAGTGNAYEQYF
TGCAGCGCTGGGACAGGGAATGCCTACGAGCAGTACTTC
>TRBJ1-1|-|TRBV12-3/TRBV12-4|-
CASSFGNEAFF
TGTGCCAGCAGTTTCGGGAACGAAGCTTTCTTT
>TRBJ2-4|TRBD1|TRBV12-3/TRBV12-4|once
CASTLSPGQLAKNIQYF
TGTGCCAGCACCTTAAGTCCGGGACAGTTAGCCAAAAACATTCAGTACTTC
>TRBJ2-3|-|TRBV4-3|-
CASSQSWIRGSTDTQYF
TGCGCCAGCAGCCAATCTTGGATTCGGGGGAGCACAGATACGCAGTATTTT
>TRBJ2-7|-|TRBV7-9|few
CASSLAQSVQYF
TGTGCCAGCAGCTTAGCGCAGTCTGTGCAGTACTTC
>TRBJ2-5|TRBD2|TRBV20-1|few
CSAEGLAGVLETQYF
TGCAGTGCCGAGGGCCTAGCGGGAGTATTAGAGACCCAGTACTTC
>TRBJ2-1|-|TRBV29-1|-
CSLQEGRSSGQFF
TGCAGCCTTCAAGAAGGCAGGTCCTCCGGACAGTTCTTC
>TRBJ2-7|TRBD2|TRBV4-3|few
CASSQSREASYEQYF
TGCGCCAGCAGCCAGTCACGGGAGGCATCCTACGAGCAGTACTTC
>TRBJ2-5|-|TRBV21-1|-
CASSKDRGRGRETQYF
TGTGCCAGCAGCAAAGACCGTGGGCGGGGACGGGAGACCCAGTACTTC
>TRBJ2-5|TRBD1|TRBV19|few
CASSSRDRIWSQETQYF
TGTGCCAGTAGTAGCCGGGACAGGATCTGGTCCCAAGAGACCCAGTACTTC
>TRBJ1-1|-|TRBV6-2/TRBV6-3|many
CASSYWGIGEAFF
TGTGCCAGCAGTTACTGGGGGATTGGTGAAGCTTTCTTT
>TRBJ2-3|-|TRBV27|few
CASSLTRRGPDTQYF
TGTGCCAGCAGTTTGACGAGACGGGGCCCAGATACGCAGTATTTT
>TRBJ2-3|-|TRBV7-2|-
CASSLIRGAGNRDTQYF
TGTGCCAGCAGCTTAATCCGGGGGGCGGGCAATCGAGATACGCAGTATTTT
>TRBJ2-7|-|TRBV27|-
CASSLSAGYEQYF
TGTGCCAGCAGTTTATCCGCCGGATACGAGCAGTACTTC
>TRBJ1-1|-|TRBV5-6|-
CASSWVRTEAFF
TGTGCCAGCAGTTGGGTCCGGACTGAAGCTTTCTTT
>TRBJ1-5|-|TRBV11-2|-
CASSLGTRPGQPQHF
TGTGCCAGCAGCTTAGGGACCCGACCGGGGCAGCCCCAGCATTTT
>TRBJ2-2|TRBD1|TRBV12-3/TRBV12-4|many
CASSSPPGTGGNTGELFF
TGTGCCAGCAGTTCACCCCCCGGGACAGGGGGCAACACCGGGGAGCTGTTTTTT
>TRBJ2-5|-|TRBV7-2|-
CASSLNPGDTQYF
TGTGCCAGCAGCCTTAACCCCGGGGACACCCAGTACTTC
>TRBJ2-1|-|TRBV3-1|many
CASSQGLERYNEQFF
TGTGCCAGCAGCCAAGGGTTGGAGCGGTACAATGAGCAGTTCTTC
>TRBJ2-1|-|TRBV5-6|-
CASSEPGRPDGDEQFF
TGTGCCAGCAGCGAACCGGGACGCCCGGATGGCGATGAGCAGTTCTTC
>TRBJ2-7|TRBD1|TRBV5-1|few
CASSLLRSGTGGYEQYF
TGCGCCAGCAGCTTGCTCCGGTCCGGGACAGGGGGCTACGAGCAGTACTTC
>TRBJ2-1|-|TRBV4-2|few
CASSLEGGRDYNEQFF
TGTGCCAGCAGCCTCGAGGGCGGAAGGGACTACAATGAGCAGTTCTTC
>TRBJ2-7|TRBD2|TRBV20-1|-
CSARVLASGLPYEQYF
TGCAGTGCTAGAGTGTTGGCTAGCGGGCTCCCCTACGAGCAGTACTTC
>TRBJ2-2|TRBD2|TRBV10-3|-
CAISESAGGTTGELFF
TGTGCCATCAGTGAGTCGGCGGGGGGTACCACCGGGGAGCTGTTTTTT
>TRBJ2-7|TRBD1|TRBV5-1|-
CASSDRVDYEQYF
TGCGCCAGCAGCGACAGGGTGGACTACGAGCAGTACTTC
>TRBJ1-2|-|TRBV4-1|-
CASSQRDTALYGYTF
TGCGCCAGCAGCCAAAGGGACACGGCCCTCTATGGCTACACCTTC
>TRBJ2-7|TRBD2|TRBV7-8|few
CASSSLAGAPYEQYF
TGTGCCAGCAGCTCGCTAGCGGGAGCACCCTACGAGCAGTACTTC
>TRBJ2-1|TRBD2|TRBV27|-
CASRIVAGGYNEQFF
TGTGCCAGCAGGATCGTAGCGGGGGGCTACAATGAGCAGTTCTTC
>TRBJ2-3|TRBD1|TRBV7-2|many
CASRIQGQGTDTQYF
TGTGCCAGCAGGATTCAGGGACAGGGTACAGATACGCAGTATTTT
>TRBJ2-1|-|TRBV4-3|few
CASSQDRSGWGVNEQFF
TGCGCCAGCAGCCAAGATCGTTCAGGTTGGGGTGTCAATGAGCAGTTCTTC
>TRBJ2-3|TRBD2|TRBV12-3/TRBV12-4|many
CASSLSPGLAYF
TGTGCCAGCAGCCTCTCGCCGGGACTAGCGTATTTT
>TRBJ2-7|-|TRBV5-6|-
CASSSGRATGF
TGTGCCAGCAGCTCGGGACGTGCGACAGGCTTC
>TRBJ1-1|-|TRBV12-3/TRBV12-4|many
CASSPDRGQPRTEAFF
TGTGCCAGCAGCCCGGACCGAGGACAGCCGAGGACTGAAGCTTTCTTT
>TRBJ2-7|TRBD2|TRBV7-9|few
CASSLEAGETYEQYF
TGTGCCAGCAGCTTAGAGGCGGGAGAGACTTACGAGCAGTACTTC
>TRBJ1-2|-|TRBV20-1|-
CSARGGEQNTYYGYTF
TGCAGTGCTAGAGGAGGAGAGCAAAACACCTACTATGGCTACACCTTC
>TRBJ2-3|-|TRBV19|many
CASTASDTQYF
TGTGCCAGTACCGCCTCAGATACGCAGTATTTT
>TRBJ2-3|TRBD2|TRBV27|many
CASRTQAGSTDTQYF
TGTGCCAGCAGGACCCAAGCGGGAAGCACAGATACGCAGTATTTT
>TRBJ2-3|TRBD1|TRBV29-1|many
CSVSTGATDTQYF
TGCAGCGTTTCGACAGGGGCCACAGATACGCAGTATTTT
>TRBJ1-3|-|TRBV10-3|-
CAISQSSGNTIYF
TGTGCCATCAGCCAGAGCTCTGGAAACACCATATATTTT
>TRBJ1-2|-|TRBV7-9|-
CASSTLGASRHYGYTF
TGTGCCAGCAGCACTTTGGGAGCGTCTCGACACTATGGCTACACCTTC
>TRBJ1-4|-|TRBV13|few
CASSYRGSDEKLFF
TGTGCCAGCAGCTATAGGGGATCGGATGAAAAACTGTTTTTT
>TRBJ2-5|-|TRBV7-8|many
CASSTRAEMMVETQYF
TGTGCCAGCAGCACCCGAGCGGAGATGATGGTGGAGACCCAGTACTTC
>TRBJ1-4|-|TRBV28|-
CASRVYRVTNEKLFF
TGTGCCAGCAGGGTTTACAGGGTAACTAATGAAAAACTGTTTTTT